Sequencing of this TCR beta chain was carried out in a study of blood T cells in healthy people across ages. Overall study context: Per two T cells, about one barcoded beta molecule was captured through template switching.

Each sample had at least 6.5 million PBMCs isolated. Germline CDR1 SGHDT, CDR2 YYEEEE. The CDR3 loop spans 13 amino acids. V was shortened by 0 bases and J by 6 bases, with 9 bases between the two germline ends. This clonotype was detected only a few times. Primed by a sample-barcoded 5' primer and a J-beta primer mix, a second PCR proceeded for 7 to 11 cycles. Each CDR3 protein is one row after TCRdb ran MiXCR on the 5' RACE reads. The sample holds 850,000 to 950,000 distinct CDR3 sequences, around 30% seen once. The material sequenced was blood. The TCR originated in an elderly woman in good health. The chain is built from TRBV5-6 and TRBJ1-2; no definite D call. CDR3 sequence reads: CASSLDVLNGYTF. The CDR3 DNA sequence: TGTGCCAGCAGCTTGGATGTTCTTAATGGCTACACCTTC.